The present T cell receptor beta chain was sequenced within a study of T cell responses to AZD1222 COVID-19 vaccine. At the level of the study: Some second doses came at about 4 weeks and others at about 12 weeks; these were pooled.

Repertoires were generated with immunoSEQ multiplex PCR, while TCRdb's copy carries only in-frame clones and drops some. The sample consists of tens of thousands of clones, about 85% of them appearing once. CDR1 is LNHDA and CDR2 is SQIVND in the germline V gene (reference sequence). The CDR3 contains 16 residues. Unmatched junction bases numbered 10, after V lost 7 bases and J lost 3 bases. Study observations and caveats: Possibly, clonal diversity was underestimated; donors were largely white British and included more females. The CD4 TCRs associated with vaccination extended across spike and predominated at 160-218 and 743-854. Two AZD1222 doses significantly raised spike-specific TCR breadth and depth over controls.

Points on this clone: As yet, its antigen is unknown.

Sequenced here: peripheral blood, sampled on day 0 of AZD1222 vaccination. The clonotype originates from an adult in good health. V gene TRBV19 combines with J gene TRBJ2-1; 9 bases are a match to TRBD2. Here the CDR3 DNA reads TGTGCCAGTAATAGACTCCTAGCGGGAAGCTACAATGAGCAGTTCTTC. The encoded protein is CASNRLLAGSYNEQFF. Together with reference TRBV19 and TRBJ2-1, the CDR3 gives the full variable domain: DGGITQSPKYLFRKEGQNVTLSCEQNLNHDAMYWYRQDPGQGLRLIYYSQIVNDFQKGDIAEGYSVSREKKESFPLTVTSAQKNPTAFYLCASNRLLAGSYNEQFFGPGTRLTVL.